This TCR beta chain was profiled in a study of cytomegalovirus exposure and HLA in healthy donors. Across the study: The same platform was used for the 130 or so validation repertoires as for the approximately 670 first-cohort repertoires, as reported in a later analysis. Notes on the study in general: According to a later analysis, TCR clusters from the first cohort tended to co-occur in the 120 or so validation repertoires. Among TCR beta chains, those listed as cytomegalovirus-associated numbered over 150.

On this clone itself: The antigen is unknown.

Only in-frame clones appear in the TCRdb table, and some are missing; sequencing was by immunoSEQ multiplex PCR. The profile covers about 330,000 clones, with around 86% appearing a single time and around 0.84% taken by the ten largest. This TCR came from a woman between 18 and 29 years old in good health and CMV-seronegative. What was sequenced was PBMCs.

CDR3 DNA sequence: TGTGCCAGCAGTTTAGGGTTGGGAGAGAAAGAGACCCAGTACTTC. Translated: CASSLGLGEKETQYF. The chain recombines TRBV27 with TRBJ2-5; D is perhaps TRBD2 (5 bases). Trimming left V 2 bases short and J 3 bases short, with 13 bases between. The CDR3 consists of 15 residues. Per the germline V gene, CDR1 is MNHEY and CDR2 is SMNVEV (reference sequence).